These T cell receptor beta chains were read from a single sample in a study of neurological immune-mediated disorders. Each CDR3 protein gets one entry after TCRdb re-called the 5' RACE reads with MiXCR. Counted here are about 14,000 distinct CDR3 sequences, roughly a tenth occurring once; the ten biggest clones make up approximately 24%. The sample taken for sequencing was PBMCs. These receptors originate from a woman in her thirties or forties in good health. The CDR3 runs from the conserved cysteine through the conserved F or W. The order of the fields is V gene, clone size, CDR3 length, D gene, J gene, CDR3 DNA, CDR3 protein. D genes are given only for firm matches. A row's size may be missing; if present it is once, few, many or a size class.

>TRBV7-2|many|14|NA|TRBJ2-2
TGTGCCAGCAGCTTCCTCATCCGGGACGGGGAGCTGTTTTTT
CASSFLIRDGELFF
>TRBV20-1|many|16|NA|TRBJ1-1
TGCAGTGCTAGAGAGCGAGGGGGGCTGTGGTTGGGTGAAGCTTTCTTT
CSARERGGLWLGEAFF
>TRBV5-1|many|15|NA|TRBJ2-7
TGCGCCAGCAGCGAACAAGGACTGAGCTCCTACGAGCAGTACTTC
CASSEQGLSSYEQYF
>TRBV7-9|once|14|TRBD1|TRBJ2-7
TGTGCCAGCAGCGAAGACAGGGAACACTACGAGCAGTACTTC
CASSEDREHYEQYF
>TRBV7-2|many|17|NA|TRBJ2-6
TGTGCCAGCAGCGAAAGCGCGGGTTTCTCTGGGGCCAACGTCCTGACTTTC
CASSESAGFSGANVLTF
>TRBV3-1|many|16|NA|TRBJ1-3
TGTGCCAGCAGCCAAGTCTTAGGAGGTCCTGGAAACACCATATATTTT
CASSQVLGGPGNTIYF
>TRBV3-1|medium-sized|15|TRBD1|TRBJ1-3
TGTGCCAGCAGCCCTGGGACAGGGTCTGGAAACACCATATATTTT
CASSPGTGSGNTIYF
>TRBV20-1|many|14|NA|TRBJ2-7
TGCAGTGCTAGTGAGCGGGCGAGCTCCTACGAGCAGTACTTC
CSASERASSYEQYF
>TRBV10-3|many|19|NA|TRBJ2-1
TGTGCCATCAGTGAGTCTGGCCCGGGCGGGTCGGTAGGAAACAATGAGCAGTTCTTC
CAISESGPGGSVGNNEQFF
>TRBV20-1|many|18|TRBD2|TRBJ2-1
TGCAGTGCTAGAGATTTTAAGCTCGGGGGGAACTCCTACAATGAGCAGTTCTTC
CSARDFKLGGNSYNEQFF
>TRBV5-1|many|13|NA|TRBJ2-7
TGCGCCAGCAGCAGCCCGACAGGTAACGAGCAGTACTTC
CASSSPTGNEQYF
>TRBV12-3/TRBV12-4|many|14|NA|TRBJ1-1
TGTGCCAGCAATAAAGGGGGGTTTGACACTGAAGCTTTCTTT
CASNKGGFDTEAFF
>TRBV20-1|many|13|TRBD2|TRBJ2-5
TGCAGTGCTGAGCGGGGGGGTCAAGAGACCCAGTACTTC
CSAERGGQETQYF
>TRBV12-3/TRBV12-4|many|15|TRBD1|TRBJ1-5
TGTGCCAGCAGCCAAGGACAGGGGGAGGGTCAGCCCCAGCATTTT
CASSQGQGEGQPQHF
>TRBV2|NA|14|NA|TRBJ2-5
TGTGCCAGCAGTGGATCGAACAGACAAGAGACCCAGTACTTC
CASSGSNRQETQYF
>TRBV10-3|many|16|TRBD2|TRBJ2-3
TGTGCCATCAGGCCGGGACTAGCGGGGATCACAGATACGCAGTATTTT
CAIRPGLAGITDTQYF
>TRBV12-5|NA|14|NA|TRBJ2-5
TGTGCTAGTGCCTCGGGGACTGTTCAAGAGACCCAGTACTTC
CASASGTVQETQYF
>TRBV2|many|18|NA|TRBJ2-4
TGTGCCAGCACTCACAGGACCCCCCTTGGGGCAGCCAAAAACATTCAGTACTTC
CASTHRTPLGAAKNIQYF
>TRBV20-1|many|14|NA|TRBJ1-1
TGCAGTGCTAGACTAGGTGGTCCGAAAGCTGAAGCTTTCTTT
CSARLGGPKAEAFF
>TRBV24-1|many|13|NA|TRBJ1-1
TGTGCCACCAGTGATAAGCGGAACACTGAAGCTTTCTTT
CATSDKRNTEAFF
>TRBV20-1|many|15|NA|TRBJ2-5
TGCAGTGCTAGAGATGTCAGTGAGCCCCAAGAGACCCAGTACTTC
CSARDVSEPQETQYF
>TRBV10-3|many|19|TRBD1|TRBJ2-1
TGTGCCATCAGTGAGTCGAATTTCAAGACAGGGCATTTTAAGAATGAGCAGTTCTTC
CAISESNFKTGHFKNEQFF
>TRBV20-1|many|14|TRBD1|TRBJ2-5
TGCAGTGCTAGAGGGACAGGGGGCCCAGAGACCCAGTACTTC
CSARGTGGPETQYF
>TRBV12-3/TRBV12-4|many|12|NA|TRBJ1-1
TGTGCCAGCAGTTCCTCGGGGGCTGAAGCTTTCTTT
CASSSSGAEAFF
>TRBV12-3/TRBV12-4|many|13|NA|TRBJ2-1
TGTGCCAGCAGTTCTGATTTCGCCGGTGAGCAGTTCTTC
CASSSDFAGEQFF
>TRBV6-6|NA|16|TRBD2|TRBJ2-7
TGTGCCAGCCCGGGACTAGCGGGGGGGCCCCTCTACGAGCAGTACTTC
CASPGLAGGPLYEQYF
>TRBV28|NA|13|NA|TRBJ2-5
TGTGCCAGCAGTTTTACCCACCAAGAGACCCAGTACTTC
CASSFTHQETQYF
>TRBV4-1|many|17|TRBD2|TRBJ2-2
TGCGCCAGCAGCCAAGAAGCCGCCGGGACTAGCTCCGGGGAGCTGTTTTTT
CASSQEAAGTSSGELFF
>TRBV10-3|many|17|NA|TRBJ2-6
TGTGCCATCAGGAGTGGGGCCGGGCCCTCTGGGGCCAACGTCCTGACTTTC
CAIRSGAGPSGANVLTF